This T cell receptor beta chain was found in a study of blood T cell repertoires in COVID-19. Under the authors' procedure: Amplifying reference gene primers gave estimates of nucleated cell counts. TCRdb's table, derived via immunoSEQ multiplex PCR, lists solely in-frame clones and lacks some. V and J calls and clone size are given by that table; D and trimming were obtained from the DNA. The table lists roughly 260,000 clones, 88% of them singletons. Trimming removed 2 bases from V and 2 bases from J, with 8 bases in between. Germline V gene sequence: CDR1 LGHNT, CDR2 FRNRAP. The CDR3 runs 14 residues.

This receptor was obtained from a man in his sixties who had recovered from COVID-19. The chain combines TRBV12-5 with TRBJ2-3, with D possibly TRBD1 on 6 matching bases. Material: peripheral blood. The CDR3 reads CASGLSGDTDTQYF. For the CDR3, the DNA is TGTGCTAGTGGTTTGTCAGGGGACACAGATACGCAGTATTTT.